The T cell receptor beta chain under discussion was sequenced for a study of shared clonotypes between healthy human individuals. Study-level points and caveats: Rarefaction curves obtained for sorted subsets showed sequencing incomplete despite large depth.

The V gene's germline CDR1 is SQVTM and CDR2 ANQGSEA. The CDR3 is made up of 15 amino acids. With 4 bases removed from V and 1 base from J, the gap between germline ends came to 15 bases. Concerning this clone: The antigen is not known.

TCRdb's table, derived via immunoSEQ multiplex PCR, lists solely in-frame clones and lacks some. The sample consists of some 2,100,000 clones, around 95% of them appearing once. The sample comprised naive CD4+ T cells sorted from blood. Subset described: CD45RA+ positively selected. The V gene is TRBV29-1, the J gene TRBJ2-3; TRBD2 is a possible D gene (6 bases). The sequence derives from a man younger than 30 in good health. The CDR3 nucleotides are TGCAGCGTTGTGTACGCGGGGCCGGGCACAGATACGCAGTATTTT. Protein sequence: CSVVYAGPGTDTQYF.